These T cell receptor beta chains were read from a single sample in a study of CD8 T cells in ankylosing spondylitis. One entry per CDR3 protein results from TCRdb running MiXCR on the 5' RACE reads. The sample lists just under 550,000 distinct CDR3 sequences; roughly 13% were seen once. Material: blood, either unsorted or a sorted T cell fraction (not recorded which). These receptors were obtained from a male donor with ankylosing spondylitis. The CDR3 runs from the conserved cysteine through the conserved F or W. Fields, in order: D gene, J gene, clone size, V gene, CDR3 protein, CDR3 DNA. D genes are given only for firm matches. Only part of the rows carry a size: once, few, many, or a class if the clone is expanded.

D gene: -
J gene: TRBJ1-4
clone size: few
V gene: TRBV3-1
CDR3 protein: CASSQGTGTPGGEKLFF
CDR3 DNA: TGTGCCAGCAGCCAGGGGACCGGGACCCCAGGCGGAGAAAAACTGTTTTTT

D gene: TRBD2
J gene: TRBJ2-1
clone size: -
V gene: TRBV9
CDR3 protein: CASSVGLAGGTEQFF
CDR3 DNA: TGTGCCAGCAGCGTCGGACTAGCGGGAGGCACTGAGCAGTTCTTC

D gene: TRBD1
J gene: TRBJ1-1
clone size: -
V gene: TRBV12-3/TRBV12-4
CDR3 protein: CASRATGANTEAFF
CDR3 DNA: TGTGCCAGCAGAGCGACAGGGGCGAACACTGAAGCTTTCTTT

D gene: -
J gene: TRBJ2-3
clone size: -
V gene: TRBV20-1
CDR3 protein: CSAREETGRLTDTQYF
CDR3 DNA: TGCAGTGCTAGAGAGGAGACCGGTCGACTCACAGATACGCAGTATTTT

D gene: -
J gene: TRBJ2-1
clone size: -
V gene: TRBV12-1
CDR3 protein: CASSFGGLAGGSSYNEQFF
CDR3 DNA: TGTGCCAGCAGCTTTGGGGGACTAGCGGGAGGGAGCTCCTACAATGAGCAGTTCTTC

D gene: TRBD2
J gene: TRBJ2-2
clone size: many
V gene: TRBV25-1
CDR3 protein: CASSEFRLAGGPGTGELFF
CDR3 DNA: TGTGCCAGCAGTGAATTTCGGCTAGCGGGAGGGCCCGGAACCGGGGAGCTGTTTTTT

D gene: -
J gene: TRBJ2-5
clone size: many
V gene: TRBV5-1
CDR3 protein: CASSPKYQETQYF
CDR3 DNA: TGCGCCAGCAGCCCAAAGTACCAAGAGACCCAGTACTTC

D gene: TRBD2
J gene: TRBJ2-7
clone size: -
V gene: TRBV7-2
CDR3 protein: CASRTGTSGTEQYF
CDR3 DNA: TGTGCCAGCAGAACCGGGACTAGCGGGACCGAGCAGTACTTC

D gene: -
J gene: TRBJ1-1
clone size: -
V gene: TRBV4-1
CDR3 protein: CASSPGPGLNTEAFF
CDR3 DNA: TGCGCCAGCAGCCCAGGGCCAGGGTTGAACACTGAAGCTTTCTTT

D gene: -
J gene: TRBJ2-1
clone size: -
V gene: TRBV2
CDR3 protein: CASSPGEYNEQFF
CDR3 DNA: TGTGCCAGCTCTCCGGGCGAATACAATGAGCAGTTCTTC

D gene: -
J gene: TRBJ1-1
clone size: -
V gene: TRBV5-6
CDR3 protein: CASSMTPGTEAFF
CDR3 DNA: TGTGCCAGCAGCATGACCCCAGGGACTGAAGCTTTCTTT

D gene: -
J gene: TRBJ1-3
clone size: few
V gene: TRBV7-2
CDR3 protein: CASSGDIPRGNTIYF
CDR3 DNA: TGTGCCAGCAGCGGTGACATCCCTCGCGGAAACACCATATATTTT

D gene: -
J gene: TRBJ2-3
clone size: many
V gene: TRBV7-2
CDR3 protein: CASSSPPSHDTQYF
CDR3 DNA: TGTGCCAGCAGCTCCCCTCCTAGTCATGATACGCAGTATTTT

D gene: -
J gene: TRBJ1-2
clone size: few
V gene: TRBV29-1
CDR3 protein: CSVQRDNNYGYTF
CDR3 DNA: TGCAGCGTCCAGAGAGACAATAACTATGGCTACACCTTC

D gene: -
J gene: TRBJ2-2
clone size: -
V gene: TRBV20-1
CDR3 protein: CSASNAGPDHGELFF
CDR3 DNA: TGCAGTGCTAGCAACGCGGGGCCTGATCACGGGGAGCTGTTTTTT

D gene: TRBD1
J gene: TRBJ1-2
clone size: few
V gene: TRBV20-1
CDR3 protein: CSARADRGNYGYTF
CDR3 DNA: TGCAGTGCTAGAGCGGACAGGGGAAACTATGGCTACACCTTC

D gene: -
J gene: TRBJ2-1
clone size: -
V gene: TRBV20-1
CDR3 protein: CSALGRYNEQFF
CDR3 DNA: TGCAGTGCTCTAGGACGTTACAATGAGCAGTTCTTC